This passage covers 17 T cell receptor beta chains from one sample sequenced in a study of vaccination and CD4 T cells after COVID-19. Their antigen targets remain unknown. Sequenced with the Oncomine TCR Beta short-read assay was DNA taken from cultured CD4+ T cells. TCRdb called the PCR reads again in MiXCR, with one record for every CDR3 protein. The sample yields around 20,000 distinct CDR3 sequences, approximately 57% seen once. The treatment is: roughly 10-day PBMC culture with coronavirus spike peptide pools or control peptides (ViraFEST assay). Material: CD4+ T cells from blood, cultured in vitro, obtained before SARS-CoV-2 vaccination. The origin of the receptors is a human donor who had recovered from COVID-19.

CDR3 DNA sequence: TGCAGTGCTAGACGACCCCGAGCAGGGCCACCTTATAATTCACCCCTCCACTTT. Protein: CSARRPRAGPPYNSPLHF. The genes are TRBV20-1 and TRBJ1-6; TRBD1 is a possible D gene (5 bases). Germline V gene sequence: CDR1 DFQATT, CDR2 SNEGSKA (reference sequence). V was shortened by 2 bases and J by 4 bases, with 21 bases between the two germline ends. This CDR3 contains 18 residues.

The chain uses TRBV20-1 and TRBJ2-1; possibly TRBD2 for D (6 bases). The CDR3 has 16 residues. V lost 0 bases and J 8 bases, leaving 20 bases between the germline ends. Germline V gene lookup returns CDR1 DFQATT and CDR2 SNEGSKA (reference sequence). CDR3 sequence (DNA): TGCAGTGCTAGAGACCCCCTAACGGGAGTTGGCGATGAGCAGTTCTTC. This encodes CSARDPLTGVGDEQFF.

This clonotype has just a few counts. This sequence joins TRBV15 and TRBJ2-4, with 10 bases fitting TRBD2. Trimming cost V 3 bases and J 5 bases; bases outside gene matches: 1. Germline loops: CDR1 LNHNV, CDR2 YYDKDF (reference sequence). The CDR3 is 14 residues long. CDR3 loop: CATSSGLAENIQYF. For the CDR3, the DNA is TGTGCCACCAGCAGCGGACTAGCGGAAAACATTCAGTACTTC. Full variable domain (remainder filled in from reference TRBV15 and TRBJ2-4): DAMVIQNPRYQVTQFGKPVTLSCSQTLNHNVMYWYQQKSSQAPKLLFHYYDKDFNNEADTPDNFQSRRPNTSFCFLDIRSPGLGDTAMYLCATSSGLAENIQYFGAGTRLSVL.

By share of the sample, this clonotype is large. This chain uses TRBV10-1 with TRBJ2-3; D not resolved. V lost 2 bases and J lost 6, with 12 bases in between. This CDR3 comprises 14 residues. CDR1 is WNHNN, CDR2 SYGVQD, per germline (reference sequence). The CDR3 nucleotides read TGCGCCAGCAGTGAGCCCAGGACGGCTGATACGCAGTATTTT. The encoded protein is CASSEPRTADTQYF.

The V call is TRBV20-1, the J call TRBJ1-6; D not certain. In germline, CDR1 is DFQATT, CDR2 SNEGSKA (reference sequence). V was clipped by 5 bases and J by 6 bases, with 11 bases between them. This CDR3 has 13 amino acids. The chain's CDR3 is CSADSGRNSPLHF. DNA of the CDR3: TGCAGTGCTGATAGCGGACGTAATTCACCCCTCCACTTT.

The CDR3 DNA follows: TGTGCCAGCAGTATCGCCGGGCAGCATAATTCACCCCTCCACTTT. It translates to CASSIAGQHNSPLHF. V usage is TRBV7-6 and J usage is TRBJ1-6; D remains unclear. V gave up 6 bases and J gave up 5 bases, with 14 bases separating them. This CDR3 contains 15 residues. Per germline, CDR1 SGHVS and CDR2 FNYEAQ.

The chain uses TRBV20-1 and TRBJ2-7; D possibly matches TRBD1 or TRBD2 (5 bases each). V lost 0 bases, J lost 3 bases, and 15 bases lay in between. CDR3 size: 15 residues. Germline CDR1 DFQATT, CDR2 SNEGSKA (reference sequence). This chain's CDR3 is CSARDHAGGGYEQYF. Written as DNA, the CDR3 is TGCAGTGCTAGAGATCATGCGGGTGGGGGCTACGAGCAGTACTTC.

The chain carries TRBV7-2 and TRBJ1-6, with D perhaps matching TRBD1 (5 bases). V lost 6 bases, J lost 7 bases, and 16 bases lay in between. Germline CDR1 reads SGHTA; CDR2 reads FQGNSA. There are 15 residues in the CDR3. This CDR3 is CASRPGGAGNSPLHF. The CDR3 DNA is TGTGCCAGCAGACCCGGTGGGGCGGGAAATTCACCCCTCCACTTT.

This clonotype was observed once. V gene TRBV7-8 combines with J gene TRBJ1-5; TRBD1 agrees at 12 bases. This CDR3 has 15 residues. Germline V CDR1 and CDR2: SGHVS, FQNEAQ. The junction had 4 bases not matched to a gene; V was cut back by 3 bases and J by 7 bases. The DNA of the CDR3 is TGTGCCAGCAGCTTGGGACAGGGGGCCGGGCAGCCCCAGCATTTT. This translates into CASSLGQGAGQPQHF.

This clonotype was counted once. This chain links TRBV11-2 with TRBJ2-3; D not resolved. The CDR3 is 15 residues long. Trimming removed 2 bases from V and 1 base from J, with 10 bases in between. CDR1 SGHAT and CDR2 FQNNGV come from the germline V gene. The CDR3 DNA follows: TGTGCCAGCAGCTTACTAGGTGTGGGCACAGATACGCAGTATTTT. Translation: CASSLLGVGTDTQYF.

The chain joins TRBV20-1 to TRBJ1-4, with TRBD1 matching over 10 bases. The CDR3 is 15 residues long. J gave up 8 bases and V 1 base, and 7 bases lay outside the gene matches. CDR1 DFQATT and CDR2 SNEGSKA come from the germline V gene (reference sequence). CDR3 in amino acids: CSARGTGTGDEKLFF. CDR3 sequence (DNA): TGCAGTGCTAGAGGTACCGGGACAGGGGACGAAAAACTGTTTTTT.

This rearrangement joins TRBV20-1 to TRBJ2-1, with D perhaps matching TRBD1 or TRBD2 (5 bases each). The V end lost 6 bases, the J end lost 5 bases, and 26 bases lay between the germline ends. From germline, CDR1 is DFQATT and CDR2 SNEGSKA (reference sequence). This CDR3 comprises 17 residues. The CDR3 region is CSASASVITGRDNEQFF. CDR3 DNA sequence: TGCAGTGCGTCCGCCTCCGTAATAACGGGACGGGACAATGAGCAGTTCTTC.

The chain combines TRBV18 with TRBJ1-2; TRBD1 matches at 8 bases. CDR3 length: 16 residues. Unmatched junction bases numbered 10, after V lost 2 bases and J lost 5 bases. Germline assignment: CDR1 KGHSH and CDR2 LQKENI. DNA of the CDR3: TGTGCCAGCTCACCATCGAGGGGACAGGCAGGGTATGGCTACACCTTC. Translated: CASSPSRGQAGYGYTF.

This clonotype occurred a few times. The chain recombines TRBV20-1 with TRBJ2-1; weak D call: TRBD2 (6 bases). Trimming cost V 1 base and J 4 bases, with 17 bases left between them. CDR1 and CDR2 (germline): DFQATT, SNEGSKA (reference sequence). This CDR3 comprises 16 residues. The CDR3 nucleotides read TGCAGTGCTAGAGGGTCCGGGGGACCAATTTACAATGAGCAGTTCTTC. This sequence encodes CSARGSGGPIYNEQFF.

The chain carries TRBV2 and TRBJ1-1, with TRBD1 as a possible D gene (6 bases). Germline values: CDR1 SNHLY, CDR2 FYNNEI. The CDR3 is made up of 13 amino acids. Trimming cost V 6 bases and J 1 base, with 9 bases left between them. CDR3 sequence reads: CASRGQPNTEAFF. CDR3 DNA: TGTGCCAGCAGAGGACAGCCGAACACTGAAGCTTTCTTT.

The V call is TRBV6-4, the J call TRBJ1-6; 7 bases match TRBD1. This CDR3 is built from 12 residues. CDR1 is MRHNA, CDR2 SNTAGT, per germline. CDR3: CGYRQGGSPLHF. The CDR3 bases are TGTGGCTACAGGCAGGGGGGATCACCCCTCCACTTT.

This chain joins TRBV4-2 and TRBJ2-3, with D tentatively TRBD2 (6 bases). Trimming left V 0 bases short and J 5 bases short, with 15 bases between. Germline values: CDR1 LGHNA, CDR2 YNFKEQ. This CDR3 is built from 16 residues. The CDR3 here is CASSQDRAGGRDTQYF. In DNA form, the CDR3 reads TGTGCCAGCAGCCAAGATCGAGCGGGCGGCAGAGATACGCAGTATTTT.